This T cell receptor beta chain comes out of a study of T cell repertoires in aging, cancer and after chemotherapy. Looking at the study overall: Paired samples before and after chemotherapy came from chronic lymphocytic leukemia patients on fludarabine- or bendamustine-based regimens. Roughly 10 million TCR reads made up the full dataset.

Multiplex touch-down PCR with TRB-A/B primers amplified rearranged V-D-J TRB sequences. MiXCR, run by TCRdb on the multiplex PCR reads, gives a single entry per CDR3 protein. Of under 3,000 distinct CDR3 sequences detected, around 52% appear once; the ten largest clones hold less than 75%. Study-wide results and caveats: Age-matched healthy donors had significantly more diverse, less clonal blood TCR repertoires than untreated cancer patients.

Remarks on this clonotype: Its antigen remains unknown.

The template was genomic DNA from peripheral blood, not RNA. Material for sequencing was blood. The receptor was isolated from a human donor with a blood cancer.

CDR3 sequence: CASGQGGRETQYF. CDR3 coding DNA: TGTGCCAGCGGACAAGGGGGAAGGGAGACCCAGTACTTC. This chain connects TRBV6-5 to TRBJ2-5; D is possibly TRBD1 (6 bases). V lost 8 bases to trimming and J lost 5 bases, with 15 bases between them. This CDR3 contains 13 residues. Germline V gene sequence: CDR1 MNHEY, CDR2 SVGAGI.